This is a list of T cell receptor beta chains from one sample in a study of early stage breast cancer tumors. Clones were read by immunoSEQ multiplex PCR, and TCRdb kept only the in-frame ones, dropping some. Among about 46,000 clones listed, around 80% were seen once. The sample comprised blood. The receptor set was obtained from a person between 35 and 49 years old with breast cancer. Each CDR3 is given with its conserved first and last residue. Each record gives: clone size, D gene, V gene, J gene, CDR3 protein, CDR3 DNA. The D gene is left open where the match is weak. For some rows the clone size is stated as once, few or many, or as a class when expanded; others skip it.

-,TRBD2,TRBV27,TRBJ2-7,CASSLVGGLAGPYEQYF,TGTGCCAGCAGTTTAGTGGGGGGACTAGCGGGACCATACGAGCAGTACTTC
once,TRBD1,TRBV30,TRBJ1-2,CAWARDRYYGYTF,TGTGCCTGGGCCCGGGACAGGTACTATGGCTACACCTTC
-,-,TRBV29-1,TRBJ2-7,CSAGGAESYEQYF,TGCAGCGCCGGAGGGGCAGAATCCTACGAGCAGTACTTC
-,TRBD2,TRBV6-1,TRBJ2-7,CASSEAGGAGDHYEQYF,TGTGCCAGCAGTGAGGCGGGGGGAGCGGGAGATCACTACGAGCAGTACTTC
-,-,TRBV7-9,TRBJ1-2,CASSLEGGGWTF,TGTGCCAGCAGCTTAGAAGGGGGTGGATGGACCTTC
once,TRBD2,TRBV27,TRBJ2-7,CASSGRWREGGEQYF,TGTGCCAGCTCGGGGCGCTGGCGGGAGGGCGGCGAGCAGTACTTC
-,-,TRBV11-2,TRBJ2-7,CASSNTQGPEYF,TGTGCCAGCAGCAATACACAAGGACCAGAGTACTTC
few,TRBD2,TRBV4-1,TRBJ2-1,CASSPLRASGSLNEQFF,TGCGCCAGCAGCCCTCTGAGGGCTAGCGGGAGTTTAAATGAGCAGTTCTTC
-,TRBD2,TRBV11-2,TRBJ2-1,CASSKRLADNNEQFF,TGTGCCAGCAGCAAGAGACTAGCGGACAACAATGAGCAGTTCTTC
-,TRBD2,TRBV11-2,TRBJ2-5,CASQTLGRVGTQYF,TGTGCCAGCCAAACGCTAGGGAGGGTAGGGACCCAGTACTTC
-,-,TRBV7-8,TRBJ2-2,CASSLVGYTGELFF,TGTGCCAGCAGCTTAGTGGGGTACACCGGGGAGCTGTTTTTT
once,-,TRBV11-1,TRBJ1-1,CASSLGGNTEAFF,TGTGCCAGCAGCTTAGGGGGCAACACTGAAGCTTTCTTT
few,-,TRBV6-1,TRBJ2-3,CASLQAGDTQYF,TGTGCCAGCCTTCAAGCGGGAGATACGCAGTATTTT
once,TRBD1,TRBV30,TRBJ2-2,CAWRLSQGDTGELFF,TGTGCCTGGAGACTGTCACAGGGGGACACCGGGGAGCTGTTTTTT
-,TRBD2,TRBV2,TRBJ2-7,CASKSSGLYEQYF,TGTGCCAGCAAATCTAGCGGCCTCTACGAGCAGTACTTC
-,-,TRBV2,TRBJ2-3,CASFLESGSTDTQYF,TGTGCCAGCTTTTTGGAAAGCGGTTCCACAGATACGCAGTATTTT
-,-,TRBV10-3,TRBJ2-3,CAISDFTDTQYF,TGTGCCATCAGTGACTTCACAGATACGCAGTATTTT
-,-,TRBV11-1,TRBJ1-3,CASSLAQPPGNTIYF,TGTGCCAGCAGCTTAGCACAGCCACCTGGAAACACCATATATTTT
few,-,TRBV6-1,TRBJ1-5,CASSEYGDTLSNQPQHF,TGTGCCAGCAGTGAATATGGGGACACCCTTAGCAATCAGCCCCAGCATTTT
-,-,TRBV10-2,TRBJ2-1,CASSEPHWNEQFF,TGCGCCAGCAGTGAGCCCCACTGGAATGAGCAGTTCTTC
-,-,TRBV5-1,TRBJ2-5,CASSLVGETQYF,TGCGCCAGCAGCTTGGTGGGAGAGACCCAGTACTTC
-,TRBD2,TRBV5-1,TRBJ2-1,CASSLVAGEGVNEQFF,TGCGCCAGCAGCCTGGTTGCGGGAGAAGGCGTGAATGAGCAGTTCTTC